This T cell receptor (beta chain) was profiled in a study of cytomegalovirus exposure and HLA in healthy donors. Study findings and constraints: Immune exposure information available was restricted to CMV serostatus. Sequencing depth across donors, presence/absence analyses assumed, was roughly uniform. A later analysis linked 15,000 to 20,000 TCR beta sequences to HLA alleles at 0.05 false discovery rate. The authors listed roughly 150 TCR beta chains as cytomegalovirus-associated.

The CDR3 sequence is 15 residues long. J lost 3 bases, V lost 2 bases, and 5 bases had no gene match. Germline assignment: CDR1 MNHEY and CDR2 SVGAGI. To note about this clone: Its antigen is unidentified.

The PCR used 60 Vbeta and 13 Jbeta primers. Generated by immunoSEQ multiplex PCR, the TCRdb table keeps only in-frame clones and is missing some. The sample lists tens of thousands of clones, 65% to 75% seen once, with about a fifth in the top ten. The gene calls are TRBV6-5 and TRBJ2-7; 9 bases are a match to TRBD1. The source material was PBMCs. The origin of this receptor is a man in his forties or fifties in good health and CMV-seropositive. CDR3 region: CASSYQDRGHYEQYF. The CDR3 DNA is TGTGCCAGCAGTTACCAGGACAGGGGTCACTACGAGCAGTACTTC.